A selection of T cell receptor beta chains follows, all from one sample in a study of OX40 agonist ivuxolimab in advanced cancers. Clones were read by immunoSEQ multiplex PCR, and TCRdb kept only the in-frame ones, dropping some. The top ten clones hold less than 15% of a sample with fewer than 80,000 clones, roughly nine tenths of them seen once. Sequenced material: CD4+ or CD8+ T cells sorted from blood, taken in a trial of the OX40 agonist ivuxolimab. These receptors were taken from an adult with an advanced solid tumor such as melanoma, head and neck, liver or kidney cancer. Both conserved end residues are trimmed from each CDR3. The order of the fields is V gene, J gene, CDR3 protein.

v_call: TRBV6-5; j_call: TRBJ2-3; cdr3_aa: ASSSFYTDTQY
v_call: TRBV4-3; j_call: TRBJ2-2; cdr3_aa: ASSQDDRKPNTGELF
v_call: TRBV27; j_call: TRBJ2-7; cdr3_aa: ASSLIEAGYEQY
v_call: TRBV11-2; j_call: TRBJ2-2; cdr3_aa: ASSRLGDTGELF
v_call: TRBV7-9; j_call: TRBJ2-5; cdr3_aa: ASSLAYISLQETQY
v_call: TRBV19; j_call: TRBJ1-2; cdr3_aa: ASSPGGGRHNYGYT
v_call: TRBV5-1; j_call: TRBJ2-6; cdr3_aa: ASSLSGAGANVLT
v_call: TRBV27; j_call: TRBJ2-7; cdr3_aa: ASSLEGHSYEQY
v_call: TRBV28; j_call: TRBJ2-3; cdr3_aa: ASKPPSTDTQY
v_call: TRBV6-5; j_call: TRBJ1-1; cdr3_aa: ASSITGGREAF
v_call: TRBV19; j_call: TRBJ1-6; cdr3_aa: ASSFGQDNSPLH
v_call: TRBV27; j_call: TRBJ1-1; cdr3_aa: ASSLGGGTEAF
v_call: TRBV14; j_call: TRBJ2-3; cdr3_aa: ASSQEGAGWATDTQY
v_call: TRBV11-2; j_call: TRBJ2-2; cdr3_aa: ASGSGSLANTGELF
v_call: TRBV28; j_call: TRBJ2-3; cdr3_aa: ASSLAYDNTQY
v_call: TRBV5-1; j_call: TRBJ2-5; cdr3_aa: ASSPGLAGGVETQY
v_call: TRBV5-1; j_call: TRBJ1-1; cdr3_aa: ASSPPRSPTGENTEAF
v_call: TRBV28; j_call: TRBJ2-2; cdr3_aa: ASTRLGVGELF
v_call: TRBV7-9; j_call: TRBJ2-7; cdr3_aa: ASSPSATYEQY
v_call: TRBV11-3; j_call: TRBJ2-7; cdr3_aa: ASSLPRLDEQY
v_call: TRBV7-9; j_call: TRBJ2-2; cdr3_aa: ASSDPFGTGELF
v_call: TRBV4-2; j_call: TRBJ2-7; cdr3_aa: ASSQEDWAYEQY
v_call: TRBV10-3; j_call: TRBJ1-1; cdr3_aa: AISDEGASTEAF
v_call: TRBV7-9; j_call: TRBJ2-7; cdr3_aa: ASSSGTGLYEQY
v_call: TRBV27; j_call: TRBJ1-1; cdr3_aa: ASSPLYQGASNTEAF
v_call: TRBV28; j_call: TRBJ2-2; cdr3_aa: ASSLWWSTGTASTGELF
v_call: TRBV7-9; j_call: TRBJ2-7; cdr3_aa: ASSWGQGISYEQY
v_call: TRBV9; j_call: TRBJ2-1; cdr3_aa: ASSGPRAGGPYEQF
v_call: TRBV7-6; j_call: TRBJ2-1; cdr3_aa: ASSLLSLEMQEQF
v_call: TRBV11-3; j_call: TRBJ2-2; cdr3_aa: ASSSPDGSRGRDTGELF
v_call: TRBV25-1; j_call: TRBJ2-1; cdr3_aa: ASTPETHTSLNEQF
v_call: TRBV13; j_call: TRBJ2-5; cdr3_aa: ASSSDRAQETQY
v_call: TRBV11-3; j_call: TRBJ2-7; cdr3_aa: ASSSGDSYYEQY
v_call: TRBV4-1; j_call: TRBJ2-7; cdr3_aa: ASSQDREGLGSYEQY
v_call: TRBV2; j_call: TRBJ2-1; cdr3_aa: ASRSGSSYNEQF
v_call: TRBV2; j_call: TRBJ2-2; cdr3_aa: ASSEEDRVNTGELF
v_call: TRBV14; j_call: TRBJ2-2; cdr3_aa: ASSWTGNTGELF
v_call: TRBV7-3; j_call: TRBJ2-1; cdr3_aa: ASSLIAGGSEGQF